Each of the 13 T cell receptor beta chains below was sequenced from the same sample in a study of T cells in Graves' hyperthyroidism and ophthalmopathy. RNA transcripts were the template for amplifying TCR beta CDR3 regions. A first-round RT-PCR of the TCR CDR3 used the HTBI primer set. TCRdb re-called the multiplex PCR reads through MiXCR, storing one row per CDR3 protein. The sample carries around 300,000 distinct CDR3 sequences, approximately 21% recorded once. Source material: blood. The receptors come from a man aged 30 to 39 with Graves' ophthalmopathy.

This clonotype occurred a few times. This may come from a read error, since a much larger clone is one base off. The chain links TRBV28 to TRBJ2-7, with a tentative D call TRBD1 (5 bases). The CDR3 runs to 15 residues. The germline V gene encodes CDR1 MDHEN and CDR2 SYDVKM. Trimming removed 3 bases from V and 2 bases from J, with 14 bases in between. The CDR3 sequence: CASSFQQGHTYEQYF. In DNA form, the CDR3 reads TGTGCCAGCAGTTTTCAGCAAGGACACACCTACGAGCAGTACTTC.

This clonotype occurred many times. CDR3 in DNA: TGTGCCAGCAGCCTGGGGACAGGGAAGTATTCACCCCTCCACTTT. Translated: CASSLGTGKYSPLHF. The chain employs TRBV7-9 and TRBJ1-6; 9 bases fit TRBD1. Germline V gene lookup returns CDR1 SEHNR and CDR2 FQNEAQ (reference sequence). Trimming at V came to 5 bases and at J to 8 bases, leaving 7 bases not matched to a gene. CDR3 length: 15 amino acids. The whole variable domain, remainder taken from reference TRBV7-9 and TRBJ1-6, is DTGVSQNPRHKITKRGQNVTFRCDPISEHNRLYWYRQTLGQGPEFLTYFQNEAQLEKSRLLSDRFSAERPKGSFSTLEIQRTEQGDSAMYLCASSLGTGKYSPLHFGNGTRLTVT.

This chain uses TRBV7-9 with TRBJ2-3, with D uncertain. CDR1 SEHNR and CDR2 FQNEAQ come from the germline V gene (reference sequence). V was shortened by 10 bases and J by 5 bases, with 19 bases between the two germline ends. This CDR3 comprises 14 residues. The CDR3 loop reads CATTALRGKDTQYF. CDR3 DNA: TGTGCCACCACAGCTTTGCGTGGTAAAGATACGCAGTATTTT. Filled out from reference TRBV7-9 and TRBJ2-3, the complete variable domain reads DTGVSQNPRHKITKRGQNVTFRCDPISEHNRLYWYRQTLGQGPEFLTYFQNEAQLEKSRLLSDRFSAERPKGSFSTLEIQRTEQGDSAMYLCATTALRGKDTQYFGPGTRLTVL.

The chain has TRBV12-3 or TRBV12-4 and TRBJ2-1, with D unresolved. CDR3 size: 12 residues. V lost 10 bases and J lost 7, with 14 bases in between. The CDR3 loop is CATGEGGNEQFF. CDR3 coding DNA: TGTGCCACAGGCGAAGGCGGTAATGAGCAGTTCTTC.

This clonotype was recorded many times. V gene TRBV9 combines with J gene TRBJ2-7; weak D call: TRBD2 (6 bases). Trimming cost V 4 bases and J 3 bases, with 11 bases left between them. The CDR3 is 13 amino acids. Germline lookup yields CDR1 SGDLS and CDR2 YYNGEE. For the CDR3, the DNA is TGTGCCAGCAGCCCGGGGGTGGGCTACGAGCAGTACTTC. Protein product: CASSPGVGYEQYF.

There are a few counts of this clonotype. This rearrangement joins TRBV28 to TRBJ1-2; a possible D gene is TRBD1 (5 bases). The CDR3 length is 15 residues. V shed 2 bases and J shed 4 bases, with 14 bases lying between them. Germline CDR1 and CDR2: MDHEN and SYDVKM. The CDR3 nucleotides are TGTGCCAGCAGTTTAGGAGTGGGGGACGGCTATGGCTACACCTTC. It codes for CASSLGVGDGYGYTF.

This clonotype was counted at least ten times. The V call is TRBV2, the J call TRBJ2-7, with D perhaps matching TRBD1 or TRBD2 (7 bases each). The germline V gene has CDR1 SNHLY and CDR2 FYNNEI. Trimming cost V 6 bases and J 2 bases, with 14 bases left between them. The CDR3 runs 14 residues. The CDR3 region has the DNA TGTGCCAGCAGCGTCGCAGGGGGGGCCTACGAGCAGTACTTC. It yields the protein CASSVAGGAYEQYF.

The chain employs TRBV7-9 and TRBJ1-2; D gene uncertain. The CDR3 length is 15 residues. The ends were cut back, 2 bases at V and 4 bases at J, with 14 bases in the middle. Germline-derived CDR1 and CDR2 are SEHNR and FQNEAQ (reference sequence). CDR3 sequence (DNA): TGTGCCAGCAGCTTAATGGAGGACCTTACCTATGGCTACACCTTC. Encoded protein: CASSLMEDLTYGYTF.

This clonotype turned up a few times. The junction departs from the called germline gene at one end, perhaps through a read error. This chain uses TRBV2 with TRBJ2-6; D gene unclear. CDR1 SNHLY and CDR2 FYNNEI come from the germline V gene. This CDR3 is 14 amino acids long. CDR3 loop: CASRTSSRANVLTF. Here the CDR3 DNA reads TGTGCCAGCAGAACTTCCTCTAGGGCCAACGTCCTGACTTTC.

This chain joins TRBV6-5 and TRBJ2-1; no reliable D call. CDR1 MNHEY and CDR2 SVGAGI come from the germline V gene. The CDR3 loop spans 14 amino acids. V was shortened by 2 bases and J by 2 bases, with 7 bases between the two germline ends. CDR3 amino acids: CASSYQRTYNEQFF. The CDR3 DNA sequence: TGTGCCAGCAGTTACCAACGGACCTACAATGAGCAGTTCTTC.

This clonotype has ten or more counts. This sequence joins TRBV7-3 and TRBJ2-1; 7 bases are a match to TRBD2. The J segment lost 7 bases and the V segment lost 8 bases, leaving 8 bases of the junction unmatched. Germline CDR1 SGHTA, CDR2 FQGTGA. CDR3 length equals 13 residues. The CDR3 sequence is CASSNGGVNEQFF. The CDR3 nucleotides are TGTGCCAGCTCCAATGGGGGGGTAAATGAGCAGTTCTTC.

There are many counts of this clonotype. The chain combines TRBV11-2 with TRBJ2-3; 14 bases map to TRBD2. The CDR3 is 17 residues long. Trimming took 3 bases from V and 2 from J; bases not matched to a gene: 4. Germline V lookup: CDR1 SGHAT, CDR2 FQNNGV. CDR3 region: CASSFRLAGGITDTQYF. CDR3 sequence (DNA): TGTGCCAGCAGCTTCCGACTAGCGGGAGGGATCACAGATACGCAGTATTTT.

This clonotype has a count of ten or more. V and J are TRBV7-2 and TRBJ2-7, with 10 bases fitting TRBD2. Losses at the gene ends were 2 bases for V and 4 bases for J; bases not matched to a gene: 5. The CDR3 spans 15 residues. Germline CDR1 is SGHTA and CDR2 is FQGNSA. The chain's CDR3 is CASSLQGLATYEQYF. The CDR3 nucleotides are TGTGCCAGCAGCTTACAGGGACTAGCGACTTACGAGCAGTACTTC.